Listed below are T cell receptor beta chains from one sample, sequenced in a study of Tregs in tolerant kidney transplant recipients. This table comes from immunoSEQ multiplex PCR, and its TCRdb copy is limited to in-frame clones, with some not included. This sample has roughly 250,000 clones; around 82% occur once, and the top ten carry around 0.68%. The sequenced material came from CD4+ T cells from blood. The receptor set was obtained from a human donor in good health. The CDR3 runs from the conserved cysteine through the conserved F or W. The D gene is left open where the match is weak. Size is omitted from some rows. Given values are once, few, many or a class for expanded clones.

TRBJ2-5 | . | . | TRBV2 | CASSGRGGETQYF | TGTGCCAGCAGTGGACGGGGAGGAGAGACCCAGTACTTC
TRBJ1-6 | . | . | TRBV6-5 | CASSSGTHISPLHF | TGTGCCAGCAGTTCCGGGACACATATTTCACCCCTCCACTTT
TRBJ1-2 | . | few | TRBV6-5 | CARGHSSFVNYGYTF | TGTGCCAGAGGACACTCAAGTTTCGTTAACTATGGCTACACCTTC
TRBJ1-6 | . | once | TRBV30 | CAWSVSGGDSPLHF | TGTGCCTGGAGTGTATCGGGGGGTGATTCACCCCTCCACTTT
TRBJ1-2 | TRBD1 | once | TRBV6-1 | CASSDRGRGGYTF | TGTGCCAGCAGTGACAGGGGGCGAGGTGGCTACACCTTC
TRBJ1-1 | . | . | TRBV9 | CASSATGGRVNTEAFF | TGTGCCAGCAGCGCCACCGGGGGAAGGGTGAACACTGAAGCTTTCTTT
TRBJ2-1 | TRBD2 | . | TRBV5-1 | CASSLTRASGRDYNEQFF | TGCGCCAGCAGCTTGACAAGGGCTAGCGGGAGGGACTACAATGAGCAGTTCTTC
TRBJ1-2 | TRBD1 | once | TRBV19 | CASRDRVDNYGYTF | TGTGCCAGCCGGGACAGGGTTGATAACTATGGCTACACCTTC
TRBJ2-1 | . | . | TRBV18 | CASSPRGQGLGNEQFF | TGTGCCAGCTCACCGAGAGGGCAAGGATTGGGTAATGAGCAGTTCTTC
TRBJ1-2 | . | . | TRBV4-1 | CASSPSMGAKVPYTF | TGCGCCAGCAGCCCCTCAATGGGTGCTAAGGTACCCTACACCTTC